The 24 T cell receptor beta chains listed next were all sequenced from one sample in a study of cytomegalovirus exposure and HLA in healthy donors. The PCR used 60 Vbeta and 13 Jbeta primers. Generated by immunoSEQ multiplex PCR, the TCRdb table keeps only in-frame clones and is missing some. The data show around 140,000 clones, about four fifths seen once. Sequencing was performed on PBMCs. The receptor source for this set is a man aged 35-49 years in good health and CMV-seronegative.

J is TRBJ1-2 and V is TRBV5-8, with D possibly being TRBD1 (5 bases). Germline V gene lookup returns CDR1 SGHTS and CDR2 YDEGEE. V lost 1 base and J lost 5, with 12 bases in between. The CDR3 is 14 amino acids. The CDR3 is CASSLLGARYGYTF. Here the CDR3 DNA reads TGTGCCAGCAGCTTGTTAGGGGCAAGGTATGGCTACACCTTC.

With respect to this clone: Distinct nucleotide sequences in the sample also encode this CDR3. This chain joins TRBV18 and TRBJ1-5, with TRBD1 identical over 7 bases. Germline CDR1 KGHSH, CDR2 LQKENI. The CDR3 sequence is 15 residues long. The trim removed 0 bases at V and 2 bases at J, leaving 1 base unmatched. Here the CDR3 reads CASSPPGQRNQPQHF. The DNA of the CDR3 is TGTGCCAGCTCACCACCGGGACAGCGCAATCAGCCCCAGCATTTT.

This clone has more than one count but fewer than ten. The rearrangement joins TRBV5-1 to TRBJ2-7; possible D gene TRBD2, 5 bases. V was trimmed by 4 bases and J by 12 bases, leaving 20 bases between them. The CDR3 extends over 13 amino acids. The germline V gene has CDR1 SGHRS and CDR2 YFSETQ. Here the CDR3 DNA reads TGCGCCAGCAGCGCGGGTGGACCTAAGGAACGGTACTTC. This translates into CASSAGGPKERYF.

The V gene is TRBV25-1, the J gene TRBJ1-1; TRBD1 might be the D (6 bases). Germline CDR1 reads MGHDK; CDR2 reads SYGVNS. The CDR3 extends over 15 amino acids. Deletions cut 6 bases from V and 2 bases from J, with 16 bases between. The CDR3 sequence: CASRASSGENTEAFF. CDR3 bases: TGTGCCAGCAGAGCTTCCTCAGGGGAAAACACTGAAGCTTTCTTT.

The chain recombines TRBV5-1 with TRBJ2-3; TRBD2 matches 11 bases. Germline V gene sequence: CDR1 SGHRS, CDR2 YFSETQ. The CDR3 consists of 17 residues. The junction had 10 bases not matched to a gene; V was cut back by 4 bases and J by 3 bases. The CDR3 region is CASSHKIAGGQTDTQYF. As DNA, the CDR3 is TGCGCCAGCAGCCACAAAATAGCGGGGGGGCAAACAGATACGCAGTATTTT.

The gene calls are TRBV5-1 and TRBJ2-3, with a weak D call TRBD2 (5 bases). The V gene lost 0 bases and the J gene lost 1 base, with 12 bases spanning the gap. The CDR3 runs 16 residues. The germline V gene has CDR1 SGHRS and CDR2 YFSETQ. DNA for the CDR3: TGCGCCAGCAGCTTGGCCGGGGTGATTGGCACAGATACGCAGTATTTT. This codes for CASSLAGVIGTDTQYF.

The J gene is TRBJ2-3, the V gene TRBV19; 7 nucleotides align to TRBD1. The CDR3 is 15 residues long. Unmatched junction bases numbered 4, after V lost 0 bases and J lost 4 bases. Looked up from germline, CDR1 is LNHDA and CDR2 is SQIVND (reference sequence). The CDR3 nucleotides read TGTGCCAGTAGTATAGATACAGGGGCGGCAGATACGCAGTATTTT. This gives the protein CASSIDTGAADTQYF.

This chain connects TRBV7-9 to TRBJ2-1, with 9 nucleotides matching TRBD1. In germline, CDR1 is SEHNR, CDR2 FQNEAQ (reference sequence). V gave up 0 bases and J gave up 5 bases; unmatched junction bases: 2. This CDR3 contains 15 residues. The CDR3 DNA is TGTGCCAGCAGCTTAGCTAGGACAGGGGACAATGAGCAGTTCTTC. Its translation is CASSLARTGDNEQFF.

This rearrangement joins TRBV11-2 to TRBJ1-1; maybe TRBD1 (6 bases). The V gene's germline CDR1 is SGHAT and CDR2 FQNNGV. The CDR3 consists of 13 residues. V lost 0 bases and J lost 5, with 7 bases in between. The CDR3 DNA is TGTGCCAGCAGCTTAGAGCAGGGGACTGAAGCTTTCTTT. Its translation: CASSLEQGTEAFF.

The chain couples TRBV10-1 to TRBJ2-5, with 7 nucleotides matching TRBD1. CDR3 length: 13 residues. Trimming took 2 bases from V and 5 from J; bases not matched to a gene: 2. Germline V gene lookup returns CDR1 WNHNN and CDR2 SYGVQD (reference sequence). DNA of the CDR3: TGCGCCAGCAGTGAGACAGGGGTCGAGACCCAGTACTTC. Residues: CASSETGVETQYF.

The chain employs TRBV5-6 and TRBJ2-5; TRBD1 matches at 8 bases. Trimming removed 2 bases from V and 2 bases from J; junction bases left unmatched: 8. Germline CDR1 is SGHDT and CDR2 is YYEEEE. The CDR3 is 16 residues long. CDR3 coding DNA: TGTGCCAGCAGCTTCTCTCCTACAGGGGGGCAAGAGACCCAGTACTTC. As protein: CASSFSPTGGQETQYF.

The gene calls are TRBV7-6 and TRBJ2-5; tentatively, D is TRBD2 (6 bases). The CDR3 contains 16 residues. V was pared by 3 bases and J by 5 bases, with 19 bases between. Germline V gene sequence: CDR1 SGHVS, CDR2 FNYEAQ. CDR3 loop: CASSLPGSLAGETQYF. The CDR3 DNA reads as TGTGCCAGCAGCTTGCCAGGGTCTTTGGCGGGGGAGACCCAGTACTTC. The entire variable domain, with the rest obtained from reference TRBV7-6 and TRBJ2-5, is as follows: GAGVSQSPRYKVTKRGQDVALRCDPISGHVSLYWYRQALGQGPEFLTYFNYEAQQDKSGLPNDRFSAERPEGSISTLTIQRTEQRDSAMYRCASSLPGSLAGETQYFGPGTRLLVL.

The chain has TRBV4-2 and TRBJ1-6, with unresolved D. V was shortened by 0 bases and J by 10 bases, with 13 bases between the two germline ends. Germline V gene sequence: CDR1 LGHNA, CDR2 YNFKEQ. CDR3 length equals 15 residues. The CDR3 loop reads CASSQDLGTESPLHF. In DNA form, the CDR3 reads TGTGCCAGCAGCCAAGATCTGGGCACGGAATCACCCCTCCACTTT.

J is TRBJ1-4 and V is TRBV2; D unclear. The CDR3 consists of 14 residues. Trimming removed 3 bases at V and 3 bases at J, with 8 bases between. The germline V gene has CDR1 SNHLY and CDR2 FYNNEI. The CDR3: CASSDRSSNEKLFF. The CDR3 coding sequence is TGTGCCAGCAGTGACCGGTCGTCTAATGAAAAACTGTTTTTT.

V is TRBV7-9 and J is TRBJ2-3; 10 positions agree with TRBD2. This CDR3 contains 15 residues. The germline V gene has CDR1 SEHNR and CDR2 FQNEAQ (reference sequence). V lost 5 bases and J lost 5; bases outside the gene matches: 7. Written as DNA, the CDR3 is TGTGCCAGCAGCGACGGACTAGCGGTGGTAGATACGCAGTATTTT. Its translation is CASSDGLAVVDTQYF.

This chain uses TRBV19 with TRBJ2-4; D remains unclear. Germline V gene sequence: CDR1 LNHDA, CDR2 SQIVND (reference sequence). The CDR3 has 19 amino acids. Trimming took off 0 bases at V and 3 bases at J, with 21 bases between the two ends. Written as DNA, the CDR3 is TGTGCCAGTAGTATAGACCCCCCCGGGTCCTCGGTAGACAAAAACATTCAGTACTTC. Translation gives CASSIDPPGSSVDKNIQYF.

V gene TRBV11-2 combines with J gene TRBJ2-2; 9 nucleotides line up with TRBD1. Losses at the gene ends were 5 bases for V and 6 bases for J; bases not matched to a gene: 4. The CDR3 loop spans 14 amino acids. The germline V gene encodes CDR1 SGHAT and CDR2 FQNNGV. CDR3 loop: CASSRTGGPGELFF. DNA of the CDR3: TGTGCCAGCAGCCGTACAGGGGGCCCCGGGGAGCTGTTTTTT.

CDR3 sequence (DNA): TGTGCCAGCAGCCCCCAGACAGGGTTCCAAGAGACCCAGTACTTC. This codes for CASSPQTGFQETQYF. This chain joins TRBV14 and TRBJ2-5, with 7 bases identical to TRBD1. J was trimmed by 1 base and V by 4 bases; bases with no gene match: 6. Germline CDR1 reads SGHDN; CDR2 reads FVKESK. CDR3 length equals 15 residues.

This sequence joins TRBV19 and TRBJ2-5; D might be TRBD2 (6 bases). The CDR3 sequence is 18 residues long. Germline CDR1 and CDR2: LNHDA and SQIVND (reference sequence). With 0 bases removed from V and 2 bases from J, the gap between germline ends came to 19 bases. CDR3: CASSIDPAGGWLQETQYF. In DNA, the CDR3 is TGTGCCAGTAGTATAGACCCGGCCGGGGGATGGTTGCAAGAGACCCAGTACTTC.

This clone has just one count. This chain joins TRBV29-1 and TRBJ2-1; no clear D gene. The V and J ends lost 6 bases and 8 bases respectively, with 17 bases between them. This CDR3 region has 13 residues. Germline V gives CDR1 SQVTM, CDR2 ANQGSEA. The CDR3 protein is CSVHSARSHEQFF. CDR3 DNA: TGCAGCGTCCACTCCGCTAGGTCGCATGAGCAGTTCTTC.

The chain carries TRBV30 and TRBJ1-1; D uncertain. Germline lookup yields CDR1 GTSNPN and CDR2 SVGIG (reference sequence). V was clipped by 2 bases and J by 4 bases, with 14 bases between them. The length of the CDR3 is 14 residues. The DNA of the CDR3 is TGTGCCTGGAGTTTTGGACTGGGAGGCACTGAAGCTTTCTTT. Its protein product is CAWSFGLGGTEAFF. The variable domain in full, completed from reference TRBV30 and TRBJ1-1, reads SQTIHQWPATLVQPVGSPLSLECTVEGTSNPNLYWYRQAAGRGLQLLFYSVGIGQISSEVPQNLSASRPQDRQFILSSKKLLLSDSGFYLCAWSFGLGGTEAFFGQGTRLTVV.

The chain joins TRBV19 to TRBJ1-1; no clear D gene. The CDR3 sequence is 15 residues long. Trimming left V 3 bases short and J 2 bases short, with 13 bases between. The germline V gene has CDR1 LNHDA and CDR2 SQIVND (reference sequence). CDR3 amino acids: CASSIPLGSNTEAFF. CDR3 DNA sequence: TGTGCCAGTAGTATTCCCCTGGGGAGTAACACTGAAGCTTTCTTT.

This sequence joins TRBV5-4 and TRBJ1-1, with TRBD1 as a possible D gene (6 bases). V was shortened by 4 bases and J by 1 base, with 11 bases between the two germline ends. Per germline, CDR1 SGHNT and CDR2 YYREEE (reference sequence). The length of the CDR3 is 14 residues. CDR3 region: CASSSRDKNTEAFF. DNA of the CDR3: TGTGCCAGCAGCAGCCGGGACAAGAACACTGAAGCTTTCTTT.

The V call is TRBV2, the J call TRBJ2-1, with a tentative D call TRBD2 (6 bases). This CDR3 has 12 residues. CDR1 is SNHLY and CDR2 is FYNNEI in the germline V gene. V lost 7 bases and J lost 4, with 8 bases in between. CDR3 protein: CASNGLYNEQFF. CDR3 in DNA: TGTGCCAGCAATGGACTATACAATGAGCAGTTCTTC.